This is a list of T cell receptor beta chains from one sample in a study of shared clonotypes between healthy human individuals. Clones were sequenced by immunoSEQ multiplex PCR, and TCRdb holds only the in-frame ones, with some missing. This table has over 100,000 clones, 68% appearing once. The specimen was memory CD8+ T cells sorted from blood. The receptors shown here come from a woman under 40 in good health. Both conserved end residues are part of each CDR3. Fields, in order: V gene, J gene, clone size, D gene, CDR3 DNA, CDR3 protein. A D gene is named only where the DNA matches it firmly. The listing skips clone size in some rows; elsewhere it reads once, few, many or a size class.

TRBV7-2	TRBJ1-1	-	-	TGTGCCAGCAGCTCGCAAAGGGACACTGAAGCTTTCTTT	CASSSQRDTEAFF
TRBV7-9	TRBJ2-7	-	TRBD2	TGTGCCAGCAGCCCTCTAGTGGCGTCGACTAGCAGCCTCTACGAGCAGTACTTC	CASSPLVASTSSLYEQYF
TRBV4-1	TRBJ2-1	-	TRBD2	TGCGCCAGCAGCCACCAAAGCGGGGGCTCCTACAATGAGCAGTTCTTC	CASSHQSGGSYNEQFF
TRBV13	TRBJ2-1	-	TRBD2	TGTGCCAGCAGCTCCTTCCTTTCCACTAGCGGGAGTGAGCAGTTCTTC	CASSSFLSTSGSEQFF
TRBV28	TRBJ2-7	-	TRBD1	TGTGCCAGCAGCTCTGAAACAGGGGGCCCCTACGAGCAGTACTTC	CASSSETGGPYEQYF
TRBV6-1	TRBJ2-6	-	TRBD1	TGTGCCAGCAGAACAGGGGGCTCTGGGGCCAACGTCCTGACTTTC	CASRTGGSGANVLTF
TRBV7-9	TRBJ2-7	-	-	TGTGCCAGCGTTCCAGGCACATCACCCCTGGTCGAGCAGTACTTC	CASVPGTSPLVEQYF
TRBV10-3	TRBJ1-5	-	-	TGTGCCATCAGTGCCCAGGGTTGGCGATCACGGCAGCCCCAGCATTTT	CAISAQGWRSRQPQHF
TRBV27	TRBJ2-7	few	TRBD2	TGTGCCAGCAGTTCCTCTACCTGGACTAGCGGCGAGGAGTACTTC	CASSSSTWTSGEEYF
TRBV7-9	TRBJ1-5	-	-	TGTGCCAGCAGCCGGGGAGGTCAGCCCCAGCATTTT	CASSRGGQPQHF
TRBV10-3	TRBJ2-1	few	-	TGTGCCTCGGAACCCGGGACGGAAGACAATGAGCAGTTCTTC	CASEPGTEDNEQFF
TRBV2	TRBJ1-1	-	TRBD1	TGTGCCAGCAGCCTCGGGACAGGGCGGGAGACTGAAGCTTTCTTT	CASSLGTGRETEAFF
TRBV7-9	TRBJ2-7	-	TRBD2	TGTGCCAGCAGCTTCTCTAGCGGGAGGGCGGACTACGAGCAGTACTTC	CASSFSSGRADYEQYF
TRBV7-3	TRBJ2-5	-	-	TGTGCCAGCAGCTTATTGGGGGCCGGCGGGGAGACCCAGTACTTC	CASSLLGAGGETQYF
TRBV7-9	TRBJ2-6	many	-	TGTGCCAGCAGCTCGCTACCGGCCTCTGGGGCCAACGTCCTGACTTTC	CASSSLPASGANVLTF
TRBV30	TRBJ2-7	few	-	TGTGTCCTCGACAGACGGACCTACGAGCAGTACTTC	CVLDRRTYEQYF
TRBV6-4	TRBJ2-2	many	-	TGTGCCAGCGGGCAACAGGGAGGCGACACCGGGGAGCTGTTTTTT	CASGQQGGDTGELFF
TRBV27	TRBJ1-1	-	-	TGTGCCAGCAGTGGACGACAGGAGATGAACACTGAAGCTTTCTTT	CASSGRQEMNTEAFF
TRBV6-5	TRBJ2-1	-	-	TGTGCCAGCAGTTACTCGAGTGGGGGCTCCTACAATGAGCAGTTCTTC	CASSYSSGGSYNEQFF
TRBV7-6	TRBJ1-5	-	-	TGTGCCAGCAGCTTCACCCCAAGCGGTCAGCCCCAGCATTTT	CASSFTPSGQPQHF
TRBV4-2	TRBJ2-3	once	TRBD2	TGTGCCAGCAGCCAAGACCCCTTGCGGGAGGCCACAGATACGCAGTATTTT	CASSQDPLREATDTQYF
TRBV7-9	TRBJ2-7	-	TRBD2	TGTGCCAGCAGCCTCGGGGTAGGGAGGCTAGCGGAGACCTACGAGCAGTACTTC	CASSLGVGRLAETYEQYF
TRBV21-1	TRBJ2-1	-	-	TGTGCCACCAACGGCAGGGGCACCTACAATGAGCAGTTCTTC	CATNGRGTYNEQFF
TRBV10-3	TRBJ2-1	-	-	TGTGCCATCAGTGAGACCACTAGCCGATACAATGAGCAGTTCTTC	CAISETTSRYNEQFF
TRBV9	TRBJ1-2	-	TRBD1	TGTGCCAGCAGGGGACAGATTAACTATGGCTACACCTTC	CASRGQINYGYTF
TRBV28	TRBJ2-1	-	TRBD2	TGTGCCAGCAGTTTATGGGGGCGGGAGGGCAACGATGAGCAGTTCTTC	CASSLWGREGNDEQFF
TRBV9	TRBJ2-1	few	TRBD2	TGTGCCAGCAGCCTAGGACTAGCGGGAGGGGGTGAGCAGTTCTTC	CASSLGLAGGGEQFF